The 32 T cell receptor beta chains below all came from one sample that was sequenced in a study of shared clonotypes between healthy human individuals (dated by TCRdb to the early 2020s). The receptor library was made with the immunoSEQ multiplex PCR assay. The table comes from immuneACCESS by way of TCRdb, which keeps in-frame sequences with V and J called. Part of the clones is missing from these tables; in studies checked, under half for an unresolved V gene and the rest for unknown reasons. This sample has under 2.5 million clones in its table, and around 92% of those were observed once. 0.37% of the sample goes to the ten largest clones. Specimen: naive CD4+ T cells from PBMCs. The sample's cell subset or site label, decoded: CD45RA+ positively selected. These receptors were collected from a man between 18 and 29 years old in good health. Some clones in this sample may be carry-over from other donors' samples.

The chain employs TRBV7-2 and TRBJ2-5; no clear D gene. The germline V gene has CDR1 SGHTA and CDR2 FQGNSA. The CDR3 sequence is 14 residues long. The V end lost 1 base, the J end lost 2 bases, and 8 bases lay between the germline ends. The CDR3 bases are TGTGCCAGCAGCTTAGTTTTCCAGCAAGAGACCCAGTACTTC. Translation gives CASSLVFQQETQYF.

This clone was seen a single time. This chain connects TRBV21-1 to TRBJ2-7; TRBD2 reflects the table's D call only, with no check against the DNA. TRBV21-1 is deemed a pseudogene. The CDR3 is 18 amino acids. The chain's CDR3 is CASSKGIWRAGDSYEQYF. CDR3 nucleotide sequence: TGTGCCAGCAGCAAAGGCATATGGAGAGCGGGGGACTCCTACGAGCAGTACTTC.

V gene TRBV2 combines with J gene TRBJ1-2; D not certain. The germline V gene encodes CDR1 SNHLY and CDR2 FYNNEI. Trimming took 4 bases from V and 4 from J, leaving 13 bases between them. CDR3 length: 14 amino acids. CDR3 in amino acids: CASSGIASGYGYTF. The CDR3 nucleotides are TGTGCCAGCAGTGGAATCGCATCGGGCTATGGCTACACCTTC.

This chain joins TRBV7-9 and TRBJ2-3, with D tentatively TRBD1 (6 bases). The V end lost 1 base, the J end lost 3 bases, and 8 bases lay between the germline ends. Looked up from germline, CDR1 is SEHNR and CDR2 is FQNEAQ (reference sequence). The CDR3 sequence is 14 residues long. This CDR3 reads CASSLVQGTDTQYF. The CDR3 bases are TGTGCCAGCAGCTTAGTACAGGGAACAGATACGCAGTATTTT.

This clone was seen a single time. This chain uses TRBV28 with TRBJ1-2; 8 nucleotides line up with TRBD1. This CDR3 has 15 amino acids. Germline CDR1 reads MDHEN; CDR2 reads SYDVKM. The trim removed 3 bases at V and 3 bases at J, leaving 6 bases unmatched. CDR3 residues: CASSFWDRTYYGYTF. CDR3 bases: TGTGCCAGCAGTTTCTGGGACAGGACGTACTATGGCTACACCTTC.

The chain employs TRBV15 and TRBJ1-2, with a weak D call TRBD1 (6 bases). Germline V gives CDR1 LNHNV, CDR2 YYDKDF (reference sequence). This CDR3 is 16 amino acids long. V was trimmed by 3 bases and J by 4 bases, leaving 18 bases between them. In DNA, the CDR3 is TGTGCCACCAGCAGGACAAGGGGGGGCGCGGGCTATGGCTACACCTTC. This translates into CATSRTRGGAGYGYTF.

The rearrangement joins TRBV5-1 to TRBJ1-4; tentative D call: TRBD1 (6 bases). Trimming left V 3 bases short and J 3 bases short, with 12 bases between. This CDR3 comprises 15 residues. Germline CDR1 SGHRS, CDR2 YFSETQ. The CDR3 protein is CASSSQGTANEKLFF. DNA of the CDR3: TGCGCCAGCAGCTCCCAGGGGACGGCTAATGAAAAACTGTTTTTT.

The chain recombines TRBV5-1 with TRBJ2-2, with 7 bases lining up with TRBD1. In germline, CDR1 is SGHRS, CDR2 YFSETQ. V dropped 1 base and J dropped 6; count of bases not matched to a gene: 6. CDR3 length equals 15 residues. The CDR3 DNA follows: TGCGCCAGCAGCTTGCGACAGGGTGGAGCCGGGGAGCTGTTTTTT. Translating it yields CASSLRQGGAGELFF.

The chain joins TRBV7-6 to TRBJ1-4; D perhaps matches TRBD1 (5 bases). CDR3 length: 12 amino acids. The germline V and J ends were trimmed by 5 bases and 10 bases, with 11 bases remaining between them. The germline CDR1 and CDR2 sequences are SGHVS and FNYEAQ. The CDR3 loop is CASSKSGGKLFF. The CDR3 DNA follows: TGTGCCAGCAGCAAAAGCGGGGGAAAACTGTTTTTT.

This clone has more than one count but fewer than ten. This rearrangement joins TRBV30 to TRBJ1-4; no reliable D call. V lost 6 bases and J 11 bases, leaving 22 bases between the germline ends. Germline loops: CDR1 GTSNPN, CDR2 SVGIG (reference sequence). The CDR3 spans 14 residues. This CDR3 reads CACDTLLKARKLFF. CDR3 DNA: TGTGCCTGTGATACACTCCTCAAAGCTCGGAAACTGTTTTTT.

This clone was observed once. The chain carries TRBV5-8 and TRBJ2-4, with D maybe TRBD2 (5 bases). Deletions cut 0 bases from V and 8 bases from J, with 12 bases between. This CDR3 has 14 amino acids. Germline values: CDR1 SGHTS, CDR2 YDEGEE. This chain's CDR3 is CASSLGRTGDIQYF. CDR3 nucleotides: TGTGCCAGCAGCTTGGGACGAACCGGGGACATTCAGTACTTC.

This chain joins TRBV7-2 and TRBJ2-5, with D hard to call. CDR1 is SGHTA, CDR2 FQGNSA, per germline. The CDR3 sequence is 13 residues long. V was pared by 2 bases and J by 5 bases, with 9 bases between. In DNA, the CDR3 is TGTGCCAGCAGCTTAAGCCCTCTGGAGACCCAGTACTTC. This translates into CASSLSPLETQYF.

This clone turned up a few times. This CDR3 is also generated by other DNA sequences in the sample. V and J are TRBV19 and TRBJ2-2, with TRBD2 identical over 8 bases. The V segment lost 1 base and the J segment 1 base; nucleotides outside the gene matches: 2. The CDR3 runs 16 residues. Germline CDR1 LNHDA, CDR2 SQIVND (reference sequence). In nucleotides, the CDR3 is TGTGCCAGTAGTATAGGGCTAGCGGGGAACACCGGGGAGCTGTTTTTT. This codes for CASSIGLAGNTGELFF. Looking up the rest from reference TRBV19 and TRBJ2-2 gives the full variable domain: DGGITQSPKYLFRKEGQNVTLSCEQNLNHDAMYWYRQDPGQGLRLIYYSQIVNDFQKGDIAEGYSVSREKKESFPLTVTSAQKNPTAFYLCASSIGLAGNTGELFFGEGSRLTVL.

The chain links TRBV5-1 to TRBJ2-5, with TRBD2 matching over 8 bases. V gave up 1 base and J gave up 5 bases; unmatched junction bases: 10. The CDR3 is 16 residues long. Per germline, CDR1 SGHRS and CDR2 YFSETQ. The CDR3 reads CASSLSSGRAYETQYF. CDR3 bases: TGCGCCAGCAGCTTGAGTTCCGGGAGGGCCTATGAGACCCAGTACTTC.

The sample holds one count of this clone. The chain recombines TRBV5-4 with TRBJ2-3; 9 positions agree with TRBD2. Germline CDR1 and CDR2: SGHNT and YYREEE (reference sequence). This CDR3 is built from 18 residues. With 4 bases clipped from V and 1 base from J, the junction kept 13 bases outside the gene matches. CDR3 protein: CASSRNPGLAERTDTQYF. CDR3 DNA: TGTGCCAGCAGCCGTAACCCGGGACTAGCAGAGCGCACAGATACGCAGTATTTT.

In DNA, the CDR3 is TGTGCCAGCTCAGGTCGGGGGGCCTACGAGCAGTACTTC. This codes for CASSGRGAYEQYF. The chain combines TRBV18 with TRBJ2-7; 7 positions match TRBD2. V shed 5 bases and J 2 bases; nucleotides not matched to a gene: 3. Germline loops: CDR1 KGHSH, CDR2 LQKENI. The CDR3 loop spans 13 amino acids.

Worth noting for this clone: Since a much larger clone is just one base distant, this may be a read error. The rearrangement uses TRBV13 and TRBJ2-7; D is undetermined. CDR1 is PRHDT, CDR2 FYEKMQ, per germline (reference sequence). The CDR3 totals 11 residues. V lost 4 bases to trimming and J lost 2 bases, with 3 bases between them. DNA for the CDR3: TGTGCCAGCAGCTCCCCCTACGAGCAGTACTTC. It translates to CASSSPYEQYF.

This chain connects TRBV5-5 to TRBJ1-5; D not certain. Germline CDR1 SGHKS, CDR2 YYEKEE (reference sequence). The CDR3 contains 16 residues. V was pared by 0 bases and J by 1 base, with 11 bases between. As DNA, the CDR3 is TGTGCCAGCAGCTTGGTGGCGACCTTGAGCAATCAGCCCCAGCATTTT. Protein product: CASSLVATLSNQPQHF. Supplemented by reference TRBV5-5 and TRBJ1-5, the full variable domain reads DAGVTQSPTHLIKTRGQQVTLRCSPISGHKSVSWYQQVLGQGPQFIFQYYEKEERGRGNFPDRFSARQFPNYSSELNVNALLLGDSALYLCASSLVATLSNQPQHFGDGTRLSIL.

The chain employs TRBV5-1 and TRBJ2-2, with 7 bases fitting TRBD2. The V and J ends lost 3 bases and 3 bases, in that order; junction bases with no gene match: 14. The CDR3 covers 18 residues. CDR1 and CDR2 from the germline V gene are SGHRS and YFSETQ. This CDR3 reads CASSWQTSSGGYTGELFF. In DNA, the CDR3 is TGCGCCAGCAGCTGGCAAACTAGCTCGGGAGGCTACACCGGGGAGCTGTTTTTT.

The chain has TRBV18 and TRBJ2-1; 7 nucleotides align to TRBD2. V was pared by 6 bases and J by 7 bases, with 15 bases of the junction left unmatched. The CDR3 is 16 amino acids. Germline assignment: CDR1 KGHSH and CDR2 LQKENI. CDR3 in amino acids: CASSPRISGSNNEQFF. Written as DNA, the CDR3 is TGTGCCAGCTCCCCCCGGATTAGCGGGTCTAATAATGAGCAGTTCTTC.

A word on this clone: Within the sample, other DNA sequences also encode this same CDR3. This rearrangement joins TRBV28 to TRBJ1-2, with no clear D. Germline V lookup: CDR1 MDHEN, CDR2 SYDVKM. With 4 bases removed from V and 4 bases from J, the gap between germline ends came to 4 bases. The CDR3 extends over 11 amino acids. This chain's CDR3 is CASSSSYGYTF. DNA for the CDR3: TGTGCCAGCAGTTCGTCCTATGGCTACACCTTC.

The chain is built from TRBV6-4 and TRBJ1-5; D uncertain. Germline loops: CDR1 MRHNA, CDR2 SNTAGT. The CDR3 length is 13 residues. V lost 8 bases to trimming and J lost 3 bases, with 11 bases between them. CDR3 bases: TGTGCCAGCCAGAGGTCTATCAATCAGCCCCAGCATTTT. Protein product: CASQRSINQPQHF.

V usage is TRBV2 and J usage is TRBJ2-1, with D possibly being TRBD2 (5 bases). In germline, CDR1 is SNHLY, CDR2 FYNNEI. Deletions cut 10 bases from V and 0 bases from J, with 16 bases between. This CDR3 is 15 amino acids long. The CDR3 spells CATRREAISYNEQFF. The CDR3 DNA reads TGTGCCACCAGACGGGAAGCCATCTCCTACAATGAGCAGTTCTTC.

The gene calls are TRBV29-1 and TRBJ2-2; 7 nucleotides match TRBD1. J lost 0 bases, V lost 3 bases, and 10 bases had no gene match. This CDR3 has 17 amino acids. CDR1 and CDR2 (germline): SQVTM, ANQGSEA. The DNA of the CDR3 is TGCAGCGTTGAGTCCGGGGTGGGACAGCCGAACACCGGGGAGCTGTTTTTT. Its translation: CSVESGVGQPNTGELFF.

This clone was picked up a small number of times. The chain is built from TRBV2 and TRBJ1-5; D unresolved. CDR3 length: 13 amino acids. The germline V gene encodes CDR1 SNHLY and CDR2 FYNNEI. Trimming shortened V by 3 bases and J by 4 bases, and 7 bases separated the two germline ends. The CDR3 nucleotides read TGTGCCAGCAGTGACCAGCTAAATCAGCCCCAGCATTTT. As protein: CASSDQLNQPQHF.

CDR3 protein: CASSFGTAETQYF. DNA of the CDR3: TGTGCCAGCAGTTTTGGGACAGCGGAGACCCAGTACTTC. The chain recombines TRBV28 with TRBJ2-5; 7 bases match TRBD1. This CDR3 contains 13 residues. V was clipped by 3 bases and J by 5 bases; unmatched bases: 3. From germline, CDR1 is MDHEN and CDR2 SYDVKM.

This chain joins TRBV6-1 and TRBJ2-2; 7 bases map to TRBD2. This CDR3 has 16 residues. Losses at the gene ends were 4 bases for V and 0 bases for J; bases not matched to a gene: 5. CDR1 is MNHNS, CDR2 SASEGT, per germline. This CDR3 is CASSGASGTNTGELFF. CDR3 nucleotide sequence: TGTGCCAGCAGTGGGGCTAGCGGAACGAACACCGGGGAGCTGTTTTTT.

The chain has TRBV28 and TRBJ1-2; 7 bases line up with TRBD1. This CDR3 is 14 amino acids long. Trimming cost V 3 bases and J 7 bases; bases outside gene matches: 8. CDR1 and CDR2 (germline): MDHEN, SYDVKM. Here the CDR3 reads CASSFSTGETGYTF. CDR3 coding DNA: TGTGCCAGCAGTTTTAGCACAGGGGAGACTGGCTACACCTTC.

The V and J genes are TRBV7-2 and TRBJ2-5; 9 positions match TRBD2. Germline CDR1 SGHTA, CDR2 FQGNSA. Trimming cost V 3 bases and J 4 bases; bases outside gene matches: 3. This CDR3 is 14 amino acids long. CDR3: CASSFIAGAETQYF. CDR3 sequence (DNA): TGTGCCAGCAGCTTCATAGCGGGAGCAGAGACCCAGTACTTC. Combining the CDR3 with reference TRBV7-2 and TRBJ2-5 gives the whole variable domain GAGVSQSPSNKVTEKGKDVELRCDPISGHTALYWYRQSLGQGLEFLIYFQGNSAPDKSGLPSDRFSAERTGGSVSTLTIQRTQQEDSAVYLCASSFIAGAETQYFGPGTRLLVL.

DNA for the CDR3: TGTGCCAGCAGCTTAAGACAGGGTTTGGAAGCTTTCTTT. It is translated as CASSLRQGLEAFF. The chain carries TRBV7-2 and TRBJ1-1; 7 bases are a match to TRBD1. CDR3 length: 13 residues. Germline V gene sequence: CDR1 SGHTA, CDR2 FQGNSA. Trimming cost V 2 bases and J 8 bases; bases outside gene matches: 5. Filled out from reference TRBV7-2 and TRBJ1-1, the complete variable domain reads GAGVSQSPSNKVTEKGKDVELRCDPISGHTALYWYRQSLGQGLEFLIYFQGNSAPDKSGLPSDRFSAERTGGSVSTLTIQRTQQEDSAVYLCASSLRQGLEAFFGQGTRLTVV.

This chain joins TRBV9 and TRBJ2-1; TRBD2 aligns across 8 bases. The CDR3 consists of 16 residues. CDR1 is SGDLS and CDR2 is YYNGEE in the germline V gene. J gave up 4 bases and V 0 bases, and 6 bases lay outside the gene matches. CDR3 DNA: TGTGCCAGCAGCGTAGGAAGTAGCGGGGAATACAATGAGCAGTTCTTC. This encodes CASSVGSSGEYNEQFF.

This clone has just one count. This chain uses TRBV6-6 with TRBJ1-5; possibly TRBD1 for D (5 bases). The V end lost 6 bases, the J end lost 1 base, and 13 bases lay between the germline ends. CDR3 length equals 15 residues. Germline V gene data show CDR1 as MNHNY and CDR2 as SVGAGI (reference sequence). The CDR3 region has the DNA TGTGCCAGCAGGGAATTGGGACTCAGCAATCAGCCCCAGCATTTT. Amino acid sequence: CASRELGLSNQPQHF.